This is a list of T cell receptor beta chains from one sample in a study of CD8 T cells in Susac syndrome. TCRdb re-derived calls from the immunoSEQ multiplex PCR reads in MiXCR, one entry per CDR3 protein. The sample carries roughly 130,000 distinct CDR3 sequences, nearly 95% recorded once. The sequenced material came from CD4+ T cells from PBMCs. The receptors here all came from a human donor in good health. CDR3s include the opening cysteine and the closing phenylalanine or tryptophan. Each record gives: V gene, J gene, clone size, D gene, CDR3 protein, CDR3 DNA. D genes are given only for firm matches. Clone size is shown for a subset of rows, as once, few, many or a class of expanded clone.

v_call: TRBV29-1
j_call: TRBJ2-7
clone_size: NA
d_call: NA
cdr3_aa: CSVVPGTYEQYF
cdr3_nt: TGCAGCGTTGTTCCGGGGACCTACGAGCAGTACTTC

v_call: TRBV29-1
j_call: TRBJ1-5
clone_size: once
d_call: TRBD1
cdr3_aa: CSASGGSNQPQHF
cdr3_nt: TGCAGCGCCTCAGGGGGGAGCAATCAGCCCCAGCATTTT

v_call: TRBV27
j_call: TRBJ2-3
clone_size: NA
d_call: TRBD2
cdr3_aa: CASSLTELAGDTQYF
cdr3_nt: TGTGCCAGCAGTTTAACTGAGCTAGCGGGAGATACGCAGTATTTT

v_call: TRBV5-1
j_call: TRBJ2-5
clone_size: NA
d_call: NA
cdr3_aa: CASSPGGGLQETQYF
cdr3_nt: TGCGCCAGCAGCCCGGGCGGAGGATTACAAGAGACCCAGTACTTC

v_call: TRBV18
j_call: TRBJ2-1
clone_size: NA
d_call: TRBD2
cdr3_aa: CASSPSGSGNEQFF
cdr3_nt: TGTGCCAGCTCACCTAGCGGGAGCGGGAATGAGCAGTTCTTC

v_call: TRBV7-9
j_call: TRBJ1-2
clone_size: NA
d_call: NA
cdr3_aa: CASSPRLTGYTF
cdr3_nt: TGTGCCAGCAGCCCCCGACTGACTGGCTACACCTTC

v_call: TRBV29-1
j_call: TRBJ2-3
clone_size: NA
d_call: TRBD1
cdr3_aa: CSVEDLRGGVPRRPQYF
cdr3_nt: TGCAGCGTTGAAGACTTAAGAGGGGGCGTGCCGCGCCGGCCGCAGTATTTT

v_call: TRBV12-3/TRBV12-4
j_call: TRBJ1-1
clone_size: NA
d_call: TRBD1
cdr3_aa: CASSPAGGTEAFF
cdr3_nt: TGTGCCAGCAGCCCTGCAGGGGGCACTGAAGCTTTCTTT

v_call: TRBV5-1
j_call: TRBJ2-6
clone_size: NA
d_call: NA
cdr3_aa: CASSLLPGLGANVLTF
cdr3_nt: TGCGCCAGCAGCTTACTCCCCGGGCTTGGGGCCAACGTCCTGACTTTC

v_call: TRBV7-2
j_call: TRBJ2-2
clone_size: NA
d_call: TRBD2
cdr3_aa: CASSFGREARTGELFF
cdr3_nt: TGTGCCAGCAGCTTCGGGCGGGAGGCCAGGACCGGGGAGCTGTTTTTT

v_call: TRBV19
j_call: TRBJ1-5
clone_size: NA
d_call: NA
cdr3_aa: CASSVVSNQPQHF
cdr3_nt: TGTGCCAGTAGTGTAGTAAGCAATCAGCCCCAGCATTTT

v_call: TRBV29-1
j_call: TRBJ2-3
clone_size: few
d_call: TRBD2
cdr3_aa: CSVLAGANTDTQYF
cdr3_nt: TGCAGTGTCTTAGCGGGAGCGAACACAGATACGCAGTATTTT

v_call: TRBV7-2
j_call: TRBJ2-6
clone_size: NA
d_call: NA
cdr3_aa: CASRDGANVLTF
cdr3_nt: TGTGCCAGCAGGGATGGGGCCAACGTCCTGACTTTC

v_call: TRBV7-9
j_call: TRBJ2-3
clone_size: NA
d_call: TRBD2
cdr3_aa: CASSLALAGVGTDTQYF
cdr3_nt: TGTGCCAGCAGCCTTGCTCTAGCGGGAGTAGGCACAGATACGCAGTATTTT

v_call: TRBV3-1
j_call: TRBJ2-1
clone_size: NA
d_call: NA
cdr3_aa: CASSSSLYARPGNNEQFF
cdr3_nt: TGTGCCAGCAGCTCAAGTCTCTACGCGCGGCCTGGCAATAATGAGCAGTTCTTC

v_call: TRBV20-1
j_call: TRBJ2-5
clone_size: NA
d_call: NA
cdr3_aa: CSAPRTSQETQYF
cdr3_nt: TGCAGTGCTCCGCGGACATCCCAAGAGACCCAGTACTTC

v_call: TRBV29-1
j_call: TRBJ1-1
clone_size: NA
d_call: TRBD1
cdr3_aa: CSVEAGGWYSEAFF
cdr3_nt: TGCAGCGTTGAAGCAGGGGGCTGGTATAGTGAAGCTTTCTTT

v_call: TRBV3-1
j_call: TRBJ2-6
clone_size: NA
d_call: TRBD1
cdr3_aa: CASSNRGSGANVLTF
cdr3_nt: TGTGCCAGCAGCAACAGGGGTTCCGGGGCCAACGTCCTGACTTTC

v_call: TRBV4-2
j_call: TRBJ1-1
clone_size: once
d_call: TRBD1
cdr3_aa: CASSQEQGATEAFF
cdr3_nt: TGTGCCAGCAGCCAAGAACAGGGGGCCACTGAAGCTTTCTTT

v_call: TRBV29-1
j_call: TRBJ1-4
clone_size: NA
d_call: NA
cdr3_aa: CSVGRLGEKLFF
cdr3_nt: TGCAGCGTTGGGCGGCTTGGTGAAAAACTGTTTTTT